This TCR beta chain originates from a study of cytomegalovirus exposure and HLA in healthy donors. General study points: For most TCR sequences rarity was the rule, although some public TCRs occurred in many donors. TCR beta chain V- and J-gene trimming was linked, in a later analysis, to a missense variant in DCLRE1C. A later examination showed that TCR association rates differed by HLA locus, with DRB1 most and HLA-C fewest.

The PCR employed 60 Vbeta primers together with 13 Jbeta primers. In the original processing: Counted up in a later analysis, unique TCR beta chains came to about 80 million, with 9.5 million to 13 million shared. Sequencing used immunoSEQ multiplex PCR; TCRdb keeps in-frame clones, though not all of them. V and J calls and clone size are copied from that table; D and trimming were computed from the DNA. The sample records about 190,000 clones, about 81% being singletons. With V trimmed by 5 bases and J by 6 bases, 11 bases remained unmatched. Germline values: CDR1 SGHRS, CDR2 YFSETQ. This CDR3 has 14 residues. This clone was seen just once. What it binds is unknown.

The sequenced material came from PBMCs. The source of this sequence is a woman under 30 in good health and CMV-seropositive. The chain has TRBV5-1 and TRBJ2-7; 7 bases map to TRBD1. CDR3 amino acids: CASSRTGGEGEQYF. The CDR3 region has the DNA TGCGCCAGCAGTCGGACAGGAGGAGAGGGCGAGCAGTACTTC. Full variable domain (remainder filled in from reference TRBV5-1 and TRBJ2-7): KAGVTQTPRYLIKTRGQQVTLSCSPISGHRSVSWYQQTPGQGLQFLFEYFSETQRNKGNFPGRFSGRQFSNSRSEMNVSTLELGDSALYLCASSRTGGEGEQYFGPGTRLTVT.